A selection of T cell receptor beta chains follows, all from one sample in a study of STAT5B mutations in CD4+ large granular lymphocyte leukemia. Method: immunoSEQ multiplex PCR; TCRdb's copy keeps in-frame clones and lacks some. The table lists some 45,000 clones, approximately 86% of them singletons. Sequenced sample: CD4+ T cells from blood buffy coats. The receptors originated from a human donor in good health. The CDR3 runs from the conserved cysteine through the conserved F or W. The order of the fields is clone size, D gene, V gene, J gene, CDR3 DNA, CDR3 protein. The D gene is left open where the match is weak. The size field is filled for only some rows; it gives once, few, many or a size class.

>once|TRBD1|TRBV4-2|TRBJ1-4
TGTGCCAGCAGCCAAGGGACAGGGGGTCGTGAAAAACTGTTTTTT
CASSQGTGGREKLFF
>.|TRBD2|TRBV5-4|TRBJ2-3
TGTGCCAGCAGCTTGAGTACTAGCGGGGCCCACCCGCAGTATTTT
CASSLSTSGAHPQYF
>.|.|TRBV18|TRBJ1-2
TGTGCCAGCTCACCACCAGGACCGGACTTGAACACCTTC
CASSPPGPDLNTF
>.|.|TRBV5-8|TRBJ1-2
TGTGCCAGCAGCCCAAGACAGGCCCTAGCATCCTATGGCTACACCTTC
CASSPRQALASYGYTF
>few|.|TRBV19|TRBJ2-7
TGTGCCAGTAGCCCTAGCGTCGGGGGAACCTACGAGCAGTACTTC
CASSPSVGGTYEQYF
>.|.|TRBV30|TRBJ1-4
TGTGCCTGGAGTCGGTCGGCTAATGAAAAACTGTTTTTT
CAWSRSANEKLFF
>.|.|TRBV20-1|TRBJ2-3
TGCAGTGCTAGGGCTGATACGCAGTATTTT
CSARADTQYF
>.|.|TRBV4-2|TRBJ2-5
TGTGCCAGCAGCCAAGATAGCAGCGTAGAAGAGACCCAGTACTTC
CASSQDSSVEETQYF
>.|TRBD1|TRBV7-2|TRBJ2-6
TGTGCCAGCAGCCAACACCAGACAGGGGCTGGGGCCAACGTCCTGACTTTC
CASSQHQTGAGANVLTF
>.|.|TRBV2|TRBJ1-1
TGTGCCAGCAGCGGGACGGCGAACACTGAAGCTTTCTTT
CASSGTANTEAFF
>once|.|TRBV30|TRBJ1-5
TGTGCCTGGAGTGTAACTGGGTGGGGTGGTCAGCCCCAGCATTTT
CAWSVTGWGGQPQHF
>once|.|TRBV11-2|TRBJ2-6
TGTGCCAGCAGCTTAGATAGACATCTTGGGGCCAACGTCCTGACTTTC
CASSLDRHLGANVLTF
>.|.|TRBV27|TRBJ2-5
TGTGCCAGCAGTTTTCGGACTATACAAGAGACCCAGTACTTC
CASSFRTIQETQYF
>few|.|TRBV7-3|TRBJ1-1
TGTGCCAGCAGCCAAGCCGGGGACACTGAAGCTTTCTTT
CASSQAGDTEAFF
>.|.|TRBV6-1|TRBJ2-1
TGTGCCAGCGGGGGAGGACGCCAACACAATGAGCAGTTCTTC
CASGGGRQHNEQFF
>.|TRBD2|TRBV30|TRBJ2-1
TGTGCCTGGAGTAACCCGGGACTAGCGGGAGGAGTTTACAATGAGCAGTTCTTC
CAWSNPGLAGGVYNEQFF
>few|.|TRBV4-2|TRBJ2-7
TGTGCCAGCAGCCAAGCCCCGACGGGGTACTACGAGCAGTACTTC
CASSQAPTGYYEQYF
>.|TRBD2|TRBV7-9|TRBJ2-5
TGTGCCAGCAGCCCAGGGACTAGCGGGGCCCGGGTGGAGACCCAGTACTTC
CASSPGTSGARVETQYF
>once|TRBD2|TRBV29-1|TRBJ2-3
TGCAGCGTGGAAGCGGGAGTAGCAACAGATACGCAGTATTTT
CSVEAGVATDTQYF
>once|TRBD2|TRBV25-1|TRBJ2-1
TGTGCCAGCAGTGACGGACTAGATCGGCGTGAGCAGTTCTTC
CASSDGLDRREQFF
>.|TRBD2|TRBV27|TRBJ2-1
TGTGCCAGCAGGACTAGCGGGAGCGGAGAGCAGTTCTTC
CASRTSGSGEQFF
>.|.|TRBV28|TRBJ2-3
TGTGCCAGCAGTCCTCCAGGGGCTGGTAGCACAGATACGCAGTATTTT
CASSPPGAGSTDTQYF
>.|.|TRBV19|TRBJ1-6
TGTGCCAGTAGTCGACAACAGGGTTCACCCCTCCACTTT
CASSRQQGSPLHF
>.|.|TRBV27|TRBJ2-7
TGTGCCAGCAGGGTATGGGTAGCGGAAACCTACGAGCAGTACTTC
CASRVWVAETYEQYF
>.|TRBD2|TRBV4-3|TRBJ2-4
TGCGCCAGCAGCCAACAAGGACTAGCGGGAGGGAACATTCAGTACTTC
CASSQQGLAGGNIQYF
>.|.|TRBV10-1|TRBJ1-1
TGCGCCAGCAGCGCAACTTCGTTGAACACTGAAGCTTTCTTT
CASSATSLNTEAFF
>.|TRBD2|TRBV5-1|TRBJ2-3
TGCGCCAGCAAGGGTCCAACCGGGACTAGCGCCAAGAGGGGAGATACGCAGTATTTT
CASKGPTGTSAKRGDTQYF
>few|TRBD1|TRBV6-5|TRBJ1-1
TGTGCCATCTCCAGGGGGGTCGGAACTGAAGCTTTCTTT
CAISRGVGTEAFF
>.|.|TRBV7-8|TRBJ2-3
TGTGCCAGCAGCCATGGACTTAATAGGGGCACAGATACGCAGTATTTT
CASSHGLNRGTDTQYF
>.|TRBD1|TRBV7-9|TRBJ1-2
TGTGCCAGCAGCCCGTTGGGACAGGGGGTAGGAGGCTACACCTTC
CASSPLGQGVGGYTF
>.|.|TRBV30|TRBJ2-5
TGTGCCTGGAGCCCAGGGACCCAAGAGACCCAGTACTTC
CAWSPGTQETQYF
>.|.|TRBV28|TRBJ1-3
TGTGCCAGCACCCTGGACAGAACTGGAAACACCATATATTTT
CASTLDRTGNTIYF